Listed below are T cell receptor beta chains from one sample, sequenced in a study of OX40 agonist ivuxolimab in advanced cancers. TCRdb keeps only in-frame clones here, not all; method: immunoSEQ multiplex PCR. The data contain tens of thousands of clones, about 90% of them seen just once; the ten biggest clones take up approximately 6.5%. The starting material was CD4+ or CD8+ T cells sorted from blood, obtained in a trial of the OX40 agonist ivuxolimab. The receptors were gathered from an adult with an advanced solid tumor such as melanoma, head and neck, liver or kidney cancer. CDR3s include the opening cysteine and the closing phenylalanine or tryptophan. The order of the fields is V gene, clone size, D gene, J gene, CDR3 DNA, CDR3 protein. The D gene is left open where the match is weak. Size values are once, few and many counts, or a class for expanded clones, and some rows have none.

>TRBV7-3|NA|NA|TRBJ2-2
TGTGCCAGCAGCCCCATGGCCGCGAACACCGGGGAGCTGTTTTTT
CASSPMAANTGELFF
>TRBV5-1|NA|TRBD2|TRBJ2-1
TGCGCCAGCACCCAGTGGGGGGGAGGCTACAATGAGCAGTTCTTC
CASTQWGGGYNEQFF
>TRBV5-1|NA|TRBD1|TRBJ2-5
TGCGCCAGCAGCTTGGCCCTTCAGCACGGGACAGGGGGATTTGGAGAGACCCAGTACTTC
CASSLALQHGTGGFGETQYF
>TRBV28|NA|NA|TRBJ2-1
TGTGCCAGCGGCGAAGGCGGGCGGAACTACAATGAGCAGTTCTTC
CASGEGGRNYNEQFF
>TRBV19|NA|TRBD1|TRBJ1-5
TGTGCCAGTCACCCGACAGGGGGCGGGCGGCCCCAGCATTTT
CASHPTGGGRPQHF
>TRBV21-1|NA|NA|TRBJ2-7
TGTGCCAGCCAACGACGCGAGGGGCAGTACTTC
CASQRREGQYF
>TRBV7-3|NA|TRBD2|TRBJ2-2
TGTGCCAGCAGCAGGACTAGTAACACCGGGGAGCTGTTTTTT
CASSRTSNTGELFF
>TRBV6-1|NA|NA|TRBJ1-5
TGTGCCAGCATCGACGGAAGCAATCAGCCCCAGCATTTT
CASIDGSNQPQHF
>TRBV11-3|NA|NA|TRBJ2-1
TGTGCCAGCAGCGCAGAGAGCTCCTACAATGAGCAGTTCTTC
CASSAESSYNEQFF
>TRBV5-1|NA|NA|TRBJ2-7
TGCGCCAGCAGCTTGGACGGACGAGGGCTTGGGGAGCAGTACTTC
CASSLDGRGLGEQYF
>TRBV7-8|NA|NA|TRBJ2-3
TGTGCCAGCAGCTTACTCGGATCTTACACAGATACGCAGTATTTT
CASSLLGSYTDTQYF
>TRBV6-5|NA|NA|TRBJ2-1
TGTGCCAGCAGTTATCTCCAGGGGAATGAGCAGTTCTTC
CASSYLQGNEQFF
>TRBV2|once|NA|TRBJ2-1
TGTGCCATAAGAAGCTCCTACAATGAGCAGTTCTTC
CAIRSSYNEQFF
>TRBV11-2|few|NA|TRBJ1-1
TGTGCCAGCAGCCGTCTGGTCTCCATGAACACTGAAGCTTTCTTT
CASSRLVSMNTEAFF
>TRBV6-1|NA|NA|TRBJ2-7
TGTGCCAGCAGTGATGTCAGGCTAGAGAGCTCCTACGAGCAGTACTTC
CASSDVRLESSYEQYF
>TRBV5-6|NA|NA|TRBJ2-7
TGTGCCAGCAGCGTTTTTGCCGGTGAGGGGGCCTACGAGCAGTACTTC
CASSVFAGEGAYEQYF
>TRBV4-2|NA|TRBD1|TRBJ2-4
TGTGCCAGCAGCCAAGGTGAGGGACAGGAGGCCAAAAACATTCAGTACTTC
CASSQGEGQEAKNIQYF